The sequence of this T cell receptor beta chain was determined in a study of blood T cell repertoires in COVID-19. Whole-study context: Acute and convalescent COVID-19 samples came from the United States, Italy and Spain. Nucleic acid was either cDNA or gDNA, and it came from T cells, B-cell-depleted T cells, or PBMCs.

In the authors' workflow: Amplification of reference gene primers provided the estimated nucleated cell counts. The data were produced by immunoSEQ multiplex PCR, yet TCRdb's version contains in-frame clones alone and is incomplete. V and J calls and clone size are copied from that table; D and trimming were computed from the DNA. Of some 200,000 clones in the sample, approximately 85% were seen once. This CDR3 comprises 14 residues. After removal of 0 bases from V and 8 bases from J, the junction contained 2 bases not matched to a gene. The germline gives CDR1 SGDLS, CDR2 YYNGEE. Followed over time, Seattle patients had been enrolled while infection was active.

The sequenced sample was peripheral blood. The clonotype was recovered from an older woman with COVID-19, enrolled during active disease. The V and J genes are TRBV9 and TRBJ1-6; 7 nucleotides match TRBD1. The CDR3 DNA reads TGTGCCAGCAGCGTAGGACAGGGCGATTCACCCCTCCACTTT. This gives the protein CASSVGQGDSPLHF. The complete variable domain, with remaining parts taken from reference TRBV9 and TRBJ1-6, reads DSGVTQTPKHLITATGQRVTLRCSPRSGDLSVYWYQQSLDQGLQFLIQYYNGEERAKGNILERFSAQQFPDLHSELNLSSLELGDSALYFCASSVGQGDSPLHFGNGTRLTVT.